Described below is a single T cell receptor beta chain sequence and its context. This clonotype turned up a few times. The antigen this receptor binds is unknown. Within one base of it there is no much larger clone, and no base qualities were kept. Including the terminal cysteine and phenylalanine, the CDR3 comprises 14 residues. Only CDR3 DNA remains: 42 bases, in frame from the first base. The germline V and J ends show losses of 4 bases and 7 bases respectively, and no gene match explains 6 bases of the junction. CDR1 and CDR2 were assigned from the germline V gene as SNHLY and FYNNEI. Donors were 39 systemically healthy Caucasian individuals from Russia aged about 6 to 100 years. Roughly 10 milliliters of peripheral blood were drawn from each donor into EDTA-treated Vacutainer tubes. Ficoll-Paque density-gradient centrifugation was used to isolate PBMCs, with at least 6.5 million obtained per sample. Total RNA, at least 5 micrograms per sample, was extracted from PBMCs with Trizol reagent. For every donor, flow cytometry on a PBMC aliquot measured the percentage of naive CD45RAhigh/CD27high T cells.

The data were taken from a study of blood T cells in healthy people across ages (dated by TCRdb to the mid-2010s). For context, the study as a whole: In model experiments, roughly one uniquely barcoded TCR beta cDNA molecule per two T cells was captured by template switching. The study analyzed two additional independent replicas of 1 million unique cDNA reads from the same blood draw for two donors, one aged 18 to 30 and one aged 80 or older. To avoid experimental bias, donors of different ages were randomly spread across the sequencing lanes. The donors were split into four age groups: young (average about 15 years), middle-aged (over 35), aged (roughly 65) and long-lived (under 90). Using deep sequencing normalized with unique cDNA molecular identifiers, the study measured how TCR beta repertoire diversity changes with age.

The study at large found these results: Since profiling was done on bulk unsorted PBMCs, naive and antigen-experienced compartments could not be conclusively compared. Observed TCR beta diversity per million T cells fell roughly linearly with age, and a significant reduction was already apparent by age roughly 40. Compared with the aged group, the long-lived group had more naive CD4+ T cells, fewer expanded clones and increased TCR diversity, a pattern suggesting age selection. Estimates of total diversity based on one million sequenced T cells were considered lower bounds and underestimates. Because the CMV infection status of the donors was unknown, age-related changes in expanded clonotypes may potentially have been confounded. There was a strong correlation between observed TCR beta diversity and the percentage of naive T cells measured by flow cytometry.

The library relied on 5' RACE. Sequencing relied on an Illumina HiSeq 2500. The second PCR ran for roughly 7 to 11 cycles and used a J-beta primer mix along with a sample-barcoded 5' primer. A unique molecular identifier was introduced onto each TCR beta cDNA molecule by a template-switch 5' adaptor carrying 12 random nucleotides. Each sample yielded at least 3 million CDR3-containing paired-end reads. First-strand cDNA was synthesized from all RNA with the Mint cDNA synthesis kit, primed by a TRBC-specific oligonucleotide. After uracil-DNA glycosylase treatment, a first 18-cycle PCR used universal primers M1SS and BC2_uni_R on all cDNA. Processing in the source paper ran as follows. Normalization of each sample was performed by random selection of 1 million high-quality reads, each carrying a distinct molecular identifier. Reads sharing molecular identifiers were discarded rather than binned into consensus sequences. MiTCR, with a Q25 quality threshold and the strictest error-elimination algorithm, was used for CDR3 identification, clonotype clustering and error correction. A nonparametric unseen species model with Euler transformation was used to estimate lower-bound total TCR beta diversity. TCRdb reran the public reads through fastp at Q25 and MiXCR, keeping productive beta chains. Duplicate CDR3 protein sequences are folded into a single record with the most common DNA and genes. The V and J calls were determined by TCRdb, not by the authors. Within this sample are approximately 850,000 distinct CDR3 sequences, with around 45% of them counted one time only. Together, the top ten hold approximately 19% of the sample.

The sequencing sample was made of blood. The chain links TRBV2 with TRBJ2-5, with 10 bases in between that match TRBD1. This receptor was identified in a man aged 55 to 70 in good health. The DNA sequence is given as TGTGCCAGCAGTGCCGGGACAGGGGAAGCGACCCAGTACTTC. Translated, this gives CASSAGTGEATQYF.